This passage covers 15 T cell receptor beta chains from one sample sequenced in a study of graft-versus-host responses after intestinal transplantation. To release intraepithelial and lamina propria lymphocytes, the graft tissue was processed. Method: immunoSEQ multiplex PCR; TCRdb's copy keeps in-frame clones and lacks some. The repertoire has more than 30,000 clones, around 90% of them found once; the top ten carry 18%. Sequenced material: ileum tissue, taken around seven months after intestinal transplant. The receptor set was obtained from a human patient who received an intestinal transplant, so some T cells may come from the graft donor.

The chain is built from TRBV11-2 and TRBJ1-1, with unresolved D. V gave up 5 bases and J gave up 0 bases, with 4 bases separating them. The CDR3 has 12 amino acids. Germline V lookup: CDR1 SGHAT, CDR2 FQNNGV. The CDR3 is CASSLMNTEAFF. CDR3 bases: TGTGCCAGCAGCCTGATGAACACTGAAGCTTTCTTT.

The sample holds a few counts of this clone. The chain links TRBV7-9 to TRBJ1-1; D is uncertain. Germline assignment: CDR1 SEHNR and CDR2 FQNEAQ (reference sequence). V shed 3 bases and J shed 1 base, with 3 bases lying between them. The CDR3 runs 12 residues. CDR3 in DNA: TGTGCCAGCAGCTTCCAGAACACTGAAGCTTTCTTT. Encoded protein: CASSFQNTEAFF.

The chain couples TRBV4-2 to TRBJ1-4; D is unresolved. Looked up from germline, CDR1 is LGHNA and CDR2 is YNFKEQ. Trimming took off 1 base at V and 8 bases at J, with 5 bases between the two ends. This CDR3 contains 12 residues. The CDR3 region has the DNA TGTGCCAGCAGCCAAGGGGCGGAAAAACTGTTTTTT. Protein sequence: CASSQGAEKLFF.

The chain joins TRBV2 to TRBJ2-1, with TRBD1 matching 9 bases. This CDR3 has 15 residues. CDR1 is SNHLY, CDR2 FYNNEI, per germline. With V trimmed by 5 bases and J by 5 bases, 7 bases remained unmatched. The CDR3 bases are TGTGCCAGCAGTTTACAGGGGGCATGGGACAATGAGCAGTTCTTC. This encodes CASSLQGAWDNEQFF.

This clone was observed once. The V call is TRBV7-9, the J call TRBJ2-3; no reliable D call. V was clipped by 0 bases and J by 6 bases, with 13 bases between them. The CDR3 consists of 15 residues. Germline CDR1 is SEHNR and CDR2 is FQNEAQ (reference sequence). CDR3 coding DNA: TGTGCCAGCAGCTTAGCGGTTGGATGGTCGGATACGCAGTATTTT. Translated: CASSLAVGWSDTQYF. The full variable domain, completed using reference TRBV7-9 and TRBJ2-3, is DTGVSQNPRHKITKRGQNVTFRCDPISEHNRLYWYRQTLGQGPEFLTYFQNEAQLEKSRLLSDRFSAERPKGSFSTLEIQRTEQGDSAMYLCASSLAVGWSDTQYFGPGTRLTVL.

This clone has more than one count but fewer than ten. The chain combines TRBV21-1 with TRBJ2-5; the table gives TRBD2 as D, unverified against the DNA. TRBV21-1 is classified as a pseudogene. This CDR3 contains 20 residues. The CDR3, as DNA: TGTGCCAGCAGCAAAGTGGCAGGGAGGGCACTGCGGGAGGTCCAAGAGACCCAGTACTTC. It yields the protein CASSKVAGRALREVQETQYF.

The chain joins TRBV2 to TRBJ1-5; D is perhaps TRBD1 (6 bases). This CDR3 spans 15 amino acids. V was trimmed by 7 bases and J by 2 bases, leaving 15 bases between them. Germline CDR1 is SNHLY and CDR2 is FYNNEI. The CDR3 loop reads CASTEQGSGNQPQHF. For the CDR3, the DNA is TGTGCCAGCACAGAACAGGGATCGGGCAATCAGCCCCAGCATTTT.

This chain uses TRBV9 with TRBJ2-7, with D unclear. The CDR3 covers 14 residues. CDR1 and CDR2 (germline): SGDLS, YYNGEE. Trimming removed 1 base at V and 3 bases at J, with 11 bases between. The DNA of the CDR3 is TGTGCCAGCAGCGTAAGGCAGGACGGCTACGAGCAGTACTTC. Translating it yields CASSVRQDGYEQYF.

DNA of the CDR3: TGCGCCAGCAGTTTTGGACACCACGCCTATGGCTACACCTTC. Protein sequence: CASSFGHHAYGYTF. V and J are TRBV5-1 and TRBJ1-2; possible D gene TRBD1, 5 bases. This CDR3 spans 14 amino acids. Germline V gene lookup returns CDR1 SGHRS and CDR2 YFSETQ. Trimming removed 5 bases from V and 4 bases from J, with 15 bases in between.

V usage is TRBV15 and J usage is TRBJ2-7; 10 bases align to TRBD2. The CDR3 consists of 15 residues. V gave up 3 bases and J gave up 5 bases; unmatched junction bases: 7. In germline, CDR1 is LNHNV, CDR2 YYDKDF (reference sequence). CDR3 region: CATSSPLAGEDEQYF. The CDR3 region has the DNA TGTGCCACCAGCAGTCCTCTAGCGGGGGAGGACGAGCAGTACTTC.

The chain uses TRBV5-1 and TRBJ1-1; D unresolved. CDR1 SGHRS and CDR2 YFSETQ come from the germline V gene. This CDR3 contains 14 residues. Trimming removed 1 base at V and 4 bases at J, with 11 bases between. DNA for the CDR3: TGCGCCAGCAGCTTGCTAGCATCGGGCACTGAAGCTTTCTTT. As protein: CASSLLASGTEAFF.

DNA for the CDR3: TGTGCCAGTAATAGGGTTTCTAGCAATCAGCCCCAGCATTTT. Amino acid sequence: CASNRVSSNQPQHF. This chain connects TRBV19 to TRBJ1-5, with D unclear. V lost 7 bases and J 0 bases, leaving 10 bases between the germline ends. Germline CDR1 LNHDA, CDR2 SQIVND (reference sequence). CDR3 length equals 14 residues.

The rearrangement links TRBV27 to TRBJ2-1; the D gene is possibly TRBD2 (6 bases). Trimming shortened V by 7 bases and J by 9 bases, and 19 bases separated the two germline ends. The germline gives CDR1 MNHEY, CDR2 SMNVEV (reference sequence). The CDR3 length is 14 residues. This CDR3 reads CASTPLAGNGEQFF. The CDR3 coding sequence is TGTGCCAGCACCCCCCTTGCGGGGAACGGTGAGCAGTTCTTC.

This clone has a single count. V usage is TRBV27 and J usage is TRBJ2-3; D remains unclear. Germline CDR1 reads MNHEY; CDR2 reads SMNVEV (reference sequence). Deletions cut 6 bases from V and 0 bases from J, with 7 bases between. CDR3 size: 13 residues. The chain's CDR3 is CASRRISTDTQYF. DNA for the CDR3: TGTGCCAGCAGACGGATCAGCACAGATACGCAGTATTTT.

The chain joins TRBV27 to TRBJ2-2; no firm D call. This CDR3 has 13 amino acids. CDR1 is MNHEY, CDR2 SMNVEV, per germline (reference sequence). Trimming left V 3 bases short and J 5 bases short, with 7 bases between. CDR3 bases: TGTGCCAGCAGTTTTTCAGAAACCGGGGAGCTGTTTTTT. Translation: CASSFSETGELFF.